This TCR beta chain was captured by sequencing in a study of blood T cell repertoires in COVID-19. Study summary: COVID-19 samples collected from the United States, Italy and Spain covered acute and convalescent phases.

In the source study's methods: Reference gene primer amplification in the assay estimated nucleated cell counts. TCRdb's table, derived via immunoSEQ multiplex PCR, lists solely in-frame clones and lacks some. From that table come the V and J calls and clone size; the DNA was used to work out D and trimming. Found here are 200,000 to 250,000 clones, over 70% of them singletons; the top ten hold about 4%. V lost 5 bases, J lost 0 bases, and 4 bases stayed unmatched. Looked up from germline, CDR1 is ENHRY and CDR2 is SYGVKD. CDR3 length: 15 residues. Across about two dozen US areas, participants ranged in age from about 18 to 90 years. In the 2 weeks before study entry, exposed participants met a COVID-19 case, which was PCR-confirmed or clinician-diagnosed.

The chain has TRBV10-3 and TRBJ2-3; TRBD1 matches 8 bases. The clonotype comes from a woman aged 25 to 39 who had been exposed to COVID-19. The sample taken for sequencing was PBMCs or T cells enriched from blood (not recorded which). The CDR3 DNA is TGTGCCATCAGTCGGACAGGGTCTAGCACAGATACGCAGTATTTT. Its protein product is CAISRTGSSTDTQYF.